These T cell receptor beta chains were read from a single sample in a study of blood T cells in healthy people across ages. TCRdb used MiXCR to reprocess the 5' RACE reads, holding one entry per CDR3 protein. The profile shows 1.5 million to 2 million distinct CDR3 sequences, around half of them singletons. Sequencing input: blood. These receptors were taken from a woman aged 40 to 50 in good health. The CDR3 runs from the conserved cysteine through the conserved F or W. D genes are given only for firm matches. Size values are once, few and many counts, or a class for expanded clones, and some rows have none.

j_gene | abundance | v_gene | d_gene | CDR3aa | CDR3nt
TRBJ2-1 | few | TRBV4-3 | TRBD2 | CASSQDVGTSSYNEQFF | TGCGCCAGCAGCCAAGATGTTGGGACTAGCTCCTACAATGAGCAGTTCTTC
TRBJ2-6 | few | TRBV5-1 | NA | CASSFARTTFSGANVLTF | TGCGCCAGCAGCTTCGCCCGGACAACTTTCTCTGGGGCCAACGTCCTGACTTTC
TRBJ1-2 | NA | TRBV7-2 | TRBD1 | CASSFPDRGGGYTF | TGTGCCAGCAGCTTTCCGGACAGGGGCGGTGGCTACACCTTC
TRBJ1-6 | NA | TRBV4-1 | TRBD1 | CASSQEGQGQGALHF | TGCGCCAGCAGCCAGGAGGGACAGGGGCAGGGGGCCCTCCACTTT
TRBJ2-1 | NA | TRBV9 | NA | CASSVRGGENYNEQFF | TGTGCCAGCAGCGTTCGGGGCGGCGAAAACTACAATGAGCAGTTCTTC
TRBJ2-7 | few | TRBV11-1 | NA | CASSLTRLSEQYF | TGTGCCAGCAGCTTAACACGACTTAGCGAGCAGTACTTC
TRBJ2-6 | few | TRBV9 | NA | CASSPMAGSGANVLTF | TGTGCCAGCAGCCCAATGGCGGGATCTGGGGCCAACGTCCTGACTTTC
TRBJ1-2 | once | TRBV19 | NA | CASSIPGQWRDYGYTF | TGTGCCAGTAGTATTCCAGGACAGTGGAGGGACTATGGCTACACCTTC
TRBJ2-3 | NA | TRBV9 | NA | CASSVLASDTQYF | TGTGCCAGCAGCGTACTGGCTTCGGATACGCAGTATTTT
TRBJ1-1 | NA | TRBV4-3 | NA | CASSPYTRGGSTEAFF | TGCGCCAGCAGCCCCTACACCAGGGGCGGGAGCACTGAAGCTTTCTTT
TRBJ1-1 | few | TRBV6-2/TRBV6-3 | NA | CASSYYRENTEAFF | TGTGCCAGCAGTTACTACAGGGAGAACACTGAAGCTTTCTTT
TRBJ2-1 | NA | TRBV12-3/TRBV12-4 | NA | CASSFPRVADNEQFF | TGTGCCAGCAGTTTCCCCAGGGTGGCCGACAATGAGCAGTTCTTC
TRBJ2-5 | once | TRBV12-3/TRBV12-4 | TRBD1 | CASSGDRARAETQYF | TGTGCCAGCAGTGGGGACAGGGCCAGGGCAGAGACCCAGTACTTC
TRBJ2-1 | NA | TRBV4-3 | NA | CASSQHIGVNEQFF | TGCGCCAGCAGCCAACATATCGGGGTCAATGAGCAGTTCTTC
TRBJ1-4 | NA | TRBV27 | NA | CASRMNEKLFF | TGTGCCAGCAGGATGAATGAAAAACTGTTTTTT
TRBJ1-5 | few | TRBV3-1 | NA | CASSPRQEPPQHF | TGTGCCAGCAGCCCCCGCCAAGAACCGCCCCAGCATTTT